This T cell receptor beta chain was sequenced during a study of blood T cell repertoires in COVID-19. Method: immunoSEQ multiplex PCR; TCRdb's copy keeps in-frame clones and lacks some. The data hold some 330,000 clones, with roughly 91% observed a single time. With 0 bases removed from V and 1 base from J, the gap between germline ends came to 7 bases. This CDR3 has 14 residues. Per germline, CDR1 SGHKS and CDR2 YYEKEE (reference sequence). Source material: peripheral blood. The TCR originated in a woman aged 25 to 39 with COVID-19, enrolled during active disease. This rearrangement joins TRBV5-5 to TRBJ1-1; D gene ambiguous. The CDR3 here is CASSLGHTNTEAFF. The CDR3 DNA reads as TGTGCCAGCAGCTTGGGACACACGAACACTGAAGCTTTCTTT.